These 20 T cell receptor beta chains originate from one sample sequenced in a study of beta chain features in type 1 diabetes (dated by TCRdb to the late 2010s). Receptors were amplified or captured by the immunoSEQ multiplex PCR assay. The High Capacity cDNA Reverse Transcription Kit was used to reverse transcribe all of the isolated RNA, meaning that expressed TCRB transcripts were what got sequenced. TCRdb obtained this table from immuneACCESS and retained in-frame rearrangements with V and J assigned. These tables miss some clones; where compared with another copy, unresolved V genes account for less than half of the shortfall, and the remainder is unexplained. Counted in this sample were some 150,000 clones; 11% of them appeared once. In total, the top ten clones hold roughly 2% of the sample. Sequenced sample: central memory CD4+ T cells from blood. The source of these receptors is a man aged 18 to 29 in good health.

This clone was detected only a few times. This chain connects TRBV5-1 to TRBJ2-1, with TRBD2 matching 9 bases. The CDR3 has 15 residues. Trimming removed 1 base from V and 6 bases from J; junction bases left unmatched: 5. Germline V gene data show CDR1 as SGHRS and CDR2 as YFSETQ. The CDR3, as DNA: TGCGCCAGCAGCTTGACAGCGGGAGGAGGCAATGAGCAGTTCTTC. It yields the protein CASSLTAGGGNEQFF.

This clone was detected only a few times. This sequence joins TRBV30 and TRBJ1-2, with D maybe TRBD1 (5 bases). V lost 3 bases to trimming and J lost 4 bases, with 15 bases between them. Germline CDR1 GTSNPN, CDR2 SVGIG (reference sequence). This CDR3 has 14 amino acids. Here the CDR3 DNA reads TGTGCCTGGAGCAGGGATCGTCTTCCCTATGGCTACACCTTC. Its protein is CAWSRDRLPYGYTF.

This clone has only a few counts. V and J are TRBV5-4 and TRBJ2-3; D not certain. Per germline, CDR1 SGHNT and CDR2 YYREEE (reference sequence). This CDR3 spans 13 amino acids. V lost 0 bases and J lost 7, with 9 bases in between. The CDR3 sequence: CASSLDSKYTQYF. CDR3 coding DNA: TGTGCCAGCAGCTTGGATAGCAAGTATACGCAGTATTTT.

This clone appeared a few times. The chain links TRBV7-9 to TRBJ2-5; D gene uncertain. Germline CDR1 reads SEHNR; CDR2 reads FQNEAQ (reference sequence). With 1 base removed from V and 5 bases from J, the gap between germline ends came to 5 bases. The CDR3 spans 12 residues. CDR3 region: CASSLEFETQYF. CDR3 DNA: TGTGCCAGCAGCTTAGAGTTCGAGACCCAGTACTTC.

This chain links TRBV7-9 with TRBJ2-7, with D maybe TRBD2 (5 bases). The CDR3 length is 12 residues. V was cut by 5 bases and J by 2 bases, with 7 bases left in between. Germline-derived CDR1 and CDR2 are SEHNR and FQNEAQ (reference sequence). The CDR3 region has the DNA TGTGCCAGCAGCCGGGGAGCCTACGAGCAGTACTTC. Translation: CASSRGAYEQYF.

This clone has a handful of counts. This chain connects TRBV6-6 to TRBJ2-1, with 10 positions matching TRBD2. Germline CDR1 is MNHNY and CDR2 is SVGAGI (reference sequence). The CDR3 covers 16 residues. With V trimmed by 5 bases and J by 1 base, 5 bases remained unmatched. The CDR3 DNA follows: TGTGCCAGCAGTCGACGGACTAGCGGTTCCTACAATGAGCAGTTCTTC. Its protein product is CASSRRTSGSYNEQFF.

On this clone itself: Other DNA sequences in this specimen translate into the identical CDR3. This chain uses TRBV7-2 with TRBJ2-1; D remains ambiguous. V was trimmed by 2 bases and J by 5 bases, leaving 4 bases between them. CDR1 and CDR2 from the germline V gene are SGHTA and FQGNSA. This CDR3 region has 12 residues. The CDR3 sequence is CASSLRDNEQFF. In DNA, the CDR3 is TGTGCCAGCAGCTTAAGGGACAATGAGCAGTTCTTC.

The chain employs TRBV7-6 and TRBJ2-5; 8 nucleotides agree with TRBD2. V trimming: 3 bases; J trimming: 2 bases; junction bases outside the gene matches: 5. The germline V gene encodes CDR1 SGHVS and CDR2 FNYEAQ. This CDR3 region has 15 residues. The chain's CDR3 is CASSFVSGGQETQYF. The CDR3 nucleotides read TGTGCCAGCAGCTTCGTAAGCGGGGGACAAGAGACCCAGTACTTC.

This clone was observed many times. The chain is built from TRBV7-9 and TRBJ2-5; D uncertain. Germline-derived CDR1 and CDR2 are SEHNR and FQNEAQ (reference sequence). With 3 bases removed from V and 5 bases from J, the gap between germline ends came to 10 bases. The CDR3 has 13 residues. CDR3 in amino acids: CASSFKVRETQYF. In DNA form, the CDR3 reads TGTGCCAGCAGCTTCAAGGTCCGGGAGACCCAGTACTTC. Based on the CDR3 plus reference TRBV7-9 and TRBJ2-5, the full variable domain is DTGVSQNPRHKITKRGQNVTFRCDPISEHNRLYWYRQTLGQGPEFLTYFQNEAQLEKSRLLSDRFSAERPKGSFSTLEIQRTEQGDSAMYLCASSFKVRETQYFGPGTRLLVL.

This clone has just a few counts. The J gene is TRBJ2-7, the V gene TRBV29-1; D perhaps matches TRBD2 (5 bases). The length of the CDR3 is 12 residues. The germline gives CDR1 SQVTM, CDR2 ANQGSEA. The V gene lost 4 bases and the J gene lost 7 bases, with 14 bases spanning the gap. The CDR3 protein is CSVGFLPGEQYF. Here the CDR3 DNA reads TGCAGCGTTGGTTTCCTCCCGGGGGAGCAGTACTTC.

The chain is built from TRBV5-1 and TRBJ2-7; D possibly uses TRBD1 or TRBD2 (7 bases each). From germline, CDR1 is SGHRS and CDR2 YFSETQ. V shed 4 bases and J shed 3 bases, with 29 bases lying between them. There are 19 residues in the CDR3. The CDR3 DNA reads as TGCGCCAGCAGCCCTCTGATCAGGGGGGGCCTAACCCCCATCTACGAGCAGTACTTC. Translation gives CASSPLIRGGLTPIYEQYF.

CDR3 nucleotide sequence: TGTGCCAGCAGCAATAGCGATTCCTACGAGCAGTACTTC. It is translated as CASSNSDSYEQYF. This chain links TRBV27 with TRBJ2-7; weak D call: TRBD2 (5 bases). Germline V gene lookup returns CDR1 MNHEY and CDR2 SMNVEV (reference sequence). V shed 6 bases and J shed 1 base, with 10 bases lying between them. CDR3 length: 13 residues.

This clone was seen more than once but under ten times. V gene TRBV4-3 combines with J gene TRBJ2-1; D gene unclear. The CDR3 consists of 17 residues. V was trimmed by 3 bases and J by 4 bases, leaving 19 bases between them. CDR1 is LGHNA, CDR2 YSLEER, per germline. The CDR3 DNA reads TGCGCCAGCAGCCACCAGAGGTCGGCGATTTCATACAATGAGCAGTTCTTC. As protein: CASSHQRSAISYNEQFF.

The chain recombines TRBV7-2 with TRBJ1-2; tentative D call: TRBD1 (6 bases). Trimming pared 1 base from V and 4 bases from J, leaving 10 bases between. The CDR3 runs 14 residues. The V gene's germline CDR1 is SGHTA and CDR2 FQGNSA. CDR3 coding DNA: TGTGCCAGCAGCTTAGGGGGGCTGGTCTATGGCTACACCTTC. Amino acid sequence: CASSLGGLVYGYTF.

This clone was seen only a few times. V gene TRBV5-1 combines with J gene TRBJ1-2; 10 bases align to TRBD1. The CDR3 is made up of 14 amino acids. Germline V CDR1 and CDR2: SGHRS, YFSETQ. Trimming cost V 4 bases and J 7 bases; bases outside gene matches: 7. Written as DNA, the CDR3 is TGCGCCAGCAGCCAAGGGGACAGGGGAACTGGCTACACCTTC. Its protein is CASSQGDRGTGYTF.

This clone was counted between two and nine times. The same CDR3 arises from other DNA sequences in this sample as well. The V gene is TRBV2, the J gene TRBJ2-7, with 8 bases that match TRBD1. Unmatched junction bases numbered 4, after V lost 6 bases and J lost 3 bases. The CDR3 is 13 residues long. The V gene's germline CDR1 is SNHLY and CDR2 FYNNEI. The DNA for the CDR3 is TGTGCCAGCAGCAGAGACAGGGGCTACGAGCAGTACTTC. It is translated as CASSRDRGYEQYF.

This clone has only a few counts. The chain uses TRBV28 and TRBJ2-6, with D maybe TRBD2 (5 bases). V lost 6 bases and J 1 base, leaving 7 bases between the germline ends. The CDR3 consists of 14 residues. Germline loops: CDR1 MDHEN, CDR2 SYDVKM. The DNA of the CDR3 is TGTGCCAGCAGGCCGGGATCTGGGGCCAACGTCCTGACTTTC. Amino acid sequence: CASRPGSGANVLTF.

Of note for this clone: A much larger clone lies a single base off, so this may be a read error. This rearrangement joins TRBV7-9 to TRBJ2-1, with D maybe TRBD2 (6 bases). CDR1 is SEHNR, CDR2 FQNEAQ, per germline (reference sequence). CDR3 size: 19 residues. The CDR3 reads CAISSSLGRRSTNYNEQFF. The CDR3 DNA reads TGTGCCATCAGCTCCTCTTTGGGGAGGCGTTCTACTAATTACAATGAGCAGTTCTTC.

V is TRBV2 and J is TRBJ2-3; weak D call: TRBD1 (5 bases). There are 14 residues in the CDR3. Per germline, CDR1 SNHLY and CDR2 FYNNEI. V lost 4 bases and J 1 base, leaving 9 bases between the germline ends. In DNA, the CDR3 is TGTGCCAGCAGTGGGCAGGGTCGCACAGATACGCAGTATTTT. It yields the protein CASSGQGRTDTQYF.

The chain carries TRBV29-1 and TRBJ2-5; 7 nucleotides match TRBD1. J lost 2 bases, V lost 3 bases, and 6 bases had no gene match. The CDR3 loop spans 14 amino acids. From germline, CDR1 is SQVTM and CDR2 ANQGSEA. In DNA, the CDR3 is TGCAGCGTTGAGAAGGGGGCGCGACAAGAGACCCAGTACTTC. It specifies CSVEKGARQETQYF.